This T cell receptor beta chain was identified in a study of control samples from healthy donors and cancer patients. Trimming took 4 bases from V and 6 from J, leaving 13 bases between them. Germline CDR1 and CDR2: SNHLY and FYNNEI. CDR3 size: 13 residues. Measured with immunoSEQ multiplex PCR; TCRdb has only the in-frame clones, and not every one. The data contain about 80,000 clones, 85% to 90% of them singletons. Sample: blood. The chain is built from TRBV2 and TRBJ2-7; D gene ambiguous. The clonotype comes from a man between 45 and 60 years old in good health. The CDR3: CASSGQLVGEQYF. CDR3 in DNA: TGTGCCAGCAGTGGGCAGTTAGTCGGCGAGCAGTACTTC.